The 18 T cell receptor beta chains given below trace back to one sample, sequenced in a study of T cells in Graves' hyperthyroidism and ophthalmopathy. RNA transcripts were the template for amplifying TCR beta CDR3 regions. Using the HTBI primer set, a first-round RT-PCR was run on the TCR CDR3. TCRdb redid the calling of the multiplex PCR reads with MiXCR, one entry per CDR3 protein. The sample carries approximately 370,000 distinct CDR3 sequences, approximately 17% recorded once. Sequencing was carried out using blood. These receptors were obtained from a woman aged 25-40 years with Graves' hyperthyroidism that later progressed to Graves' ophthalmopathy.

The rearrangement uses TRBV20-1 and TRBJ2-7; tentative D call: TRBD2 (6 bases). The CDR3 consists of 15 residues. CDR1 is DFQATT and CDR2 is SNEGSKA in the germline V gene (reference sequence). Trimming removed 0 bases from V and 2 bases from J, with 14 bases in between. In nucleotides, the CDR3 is TGCAGTGCTAGAGATGTCGGGGGTATACCCTACGAGCAGTACTTC. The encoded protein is CSARDVGGIPYEQYF.

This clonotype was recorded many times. CDR3 coding DNA: TGTGCCACCATTCGGCCAGGAGATACGCAGTATTTT. As protein: CATIRPGDTQYF. The rearrangement links TRBV11-2 to TRBJ2-3, with D unresolved. The CDR3 has 12 amino acids. Germline loops: CDR1 SGHAT, CDR2 FQNNGV. Trimming left V 10 bases short and J 5 bases short, with 13 bases between.

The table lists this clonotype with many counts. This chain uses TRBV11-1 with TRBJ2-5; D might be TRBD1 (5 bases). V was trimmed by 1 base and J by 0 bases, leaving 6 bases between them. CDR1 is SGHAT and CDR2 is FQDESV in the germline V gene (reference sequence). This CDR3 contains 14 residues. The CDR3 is CASSLGQNQETQYF. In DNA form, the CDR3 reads TGTGCCAGCAGCTTAGGACAGAACCAAGAGACCCAGTACTTC.

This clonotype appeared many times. CDR3 DNA: TGTGCCAGCAGTTCCAGGGCGGGGGCGAACACTGAAGCTTTCTTT. Its protein is CASSSRAGANTEAFF. V usage is TRBV27 and J usage is TRBJ1-1; D is perhaps TRBD1 (6 bases). CDR1 is MNHEY, CDR2 SMNVEV, per germline (reference sequence). The V end lost 4 bases, the J end lost 1 base, and 13 bases lay between the germline ends. This CDR3 comprises 15 residues.

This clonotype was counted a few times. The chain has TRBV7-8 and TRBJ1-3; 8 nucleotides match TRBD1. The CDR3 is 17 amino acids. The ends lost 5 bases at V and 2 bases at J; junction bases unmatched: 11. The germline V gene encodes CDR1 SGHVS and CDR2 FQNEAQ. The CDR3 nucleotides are TGTGCCAGCAGCCGAAATAAGGACAGGGTAACTGGAAACACCATATATTTT. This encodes CASSRNKDRVTGNTIYF.

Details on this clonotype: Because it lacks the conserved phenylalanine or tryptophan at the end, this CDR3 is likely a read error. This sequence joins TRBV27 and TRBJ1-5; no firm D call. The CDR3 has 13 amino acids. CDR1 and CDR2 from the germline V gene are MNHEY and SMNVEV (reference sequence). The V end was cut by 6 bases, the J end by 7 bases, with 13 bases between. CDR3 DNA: TGTGCCAGCAGCATAGGGTCGGGGCAGCCCCAGCATCTT. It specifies CASSIGSGQPQHL.

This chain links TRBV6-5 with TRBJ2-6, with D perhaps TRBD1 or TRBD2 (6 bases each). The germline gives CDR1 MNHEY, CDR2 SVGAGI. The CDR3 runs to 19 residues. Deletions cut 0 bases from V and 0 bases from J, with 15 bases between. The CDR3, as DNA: TGTGCCAGCAGTTACTCCCCGAGGAGGGGGGACTCTGGGGCCAACGTCCTGACTTTC. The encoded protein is CASSYSPRRGDSGANVLTF.

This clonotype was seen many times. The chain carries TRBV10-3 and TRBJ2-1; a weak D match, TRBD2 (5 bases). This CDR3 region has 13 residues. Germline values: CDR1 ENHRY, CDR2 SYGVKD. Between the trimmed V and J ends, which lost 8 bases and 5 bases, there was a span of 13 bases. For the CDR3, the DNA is TGTGCCATCGGTGTGGGAGTTGACAATGAGCAGTTCTTC. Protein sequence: CAIGVGVDNEQFF.

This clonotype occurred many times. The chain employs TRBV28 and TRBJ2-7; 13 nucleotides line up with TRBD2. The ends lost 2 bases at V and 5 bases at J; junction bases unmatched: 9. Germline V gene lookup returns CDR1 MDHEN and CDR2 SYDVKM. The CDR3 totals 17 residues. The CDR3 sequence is CASSLRALAGGPNEQYF. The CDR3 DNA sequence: TGTGCCAGCAGTTTACGGGCACTAGCGGGAGGGCCCAACGAGCAGTACTTC.

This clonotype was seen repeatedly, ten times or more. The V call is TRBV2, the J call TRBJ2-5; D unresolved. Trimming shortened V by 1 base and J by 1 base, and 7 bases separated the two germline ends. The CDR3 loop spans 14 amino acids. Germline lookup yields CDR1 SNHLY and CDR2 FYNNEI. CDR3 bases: TGTGCCAGCAGTGAAGAAGGCACCCAAGAGACCCAGTACTTC. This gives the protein CASSEEGTQETQYF.

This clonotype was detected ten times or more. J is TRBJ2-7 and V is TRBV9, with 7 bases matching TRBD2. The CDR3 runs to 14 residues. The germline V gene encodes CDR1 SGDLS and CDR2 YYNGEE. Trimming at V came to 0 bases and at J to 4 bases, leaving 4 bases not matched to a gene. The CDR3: CASSVVAGAYEQYF. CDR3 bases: TGTGCCAGCAGCGTAGTGGCGGGAGCGTACGAGCAGTACTTC.

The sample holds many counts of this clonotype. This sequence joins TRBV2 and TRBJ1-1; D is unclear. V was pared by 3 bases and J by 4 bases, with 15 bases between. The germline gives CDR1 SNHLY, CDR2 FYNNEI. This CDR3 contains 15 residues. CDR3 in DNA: TGTGCCAGCAGTGATCGGACGGGGAAGGGCACTGAAGCTTTCTTT. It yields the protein CASSDRTGKGTEAFF.

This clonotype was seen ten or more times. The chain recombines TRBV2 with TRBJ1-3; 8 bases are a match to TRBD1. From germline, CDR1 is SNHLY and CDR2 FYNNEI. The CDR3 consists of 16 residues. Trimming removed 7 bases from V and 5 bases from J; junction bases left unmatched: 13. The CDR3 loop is CASIPGQGLVRNTIYF. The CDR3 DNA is TGTGCCAGCATTCCAGGACAGGGACTTGTCCGAAACACCATATATTTT.

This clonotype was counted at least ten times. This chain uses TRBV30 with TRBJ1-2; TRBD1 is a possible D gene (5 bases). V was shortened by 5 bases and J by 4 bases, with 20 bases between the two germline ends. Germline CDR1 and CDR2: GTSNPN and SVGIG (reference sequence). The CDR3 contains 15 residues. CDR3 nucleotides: TGTGCCTGGGGGTATGAGGGGTATCTGAGCTATGGCTACACCTTC. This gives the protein CAWGYEGYLSYGYTF.

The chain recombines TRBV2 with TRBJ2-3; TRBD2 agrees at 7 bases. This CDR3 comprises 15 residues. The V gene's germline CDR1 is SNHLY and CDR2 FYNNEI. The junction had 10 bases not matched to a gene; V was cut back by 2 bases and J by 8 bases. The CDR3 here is CASSERTSERGTQYF. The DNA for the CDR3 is TGTGCCAGCAGTGAACGCACTAGCGAGCGGGGTACGCAGTATTTT.

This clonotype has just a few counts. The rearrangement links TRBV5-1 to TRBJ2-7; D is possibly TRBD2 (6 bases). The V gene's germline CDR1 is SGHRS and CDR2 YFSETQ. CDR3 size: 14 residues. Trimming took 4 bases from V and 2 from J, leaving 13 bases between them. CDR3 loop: CASSLTPGAYEQYF. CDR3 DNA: TGCGCCAGCAGCCTTACCCCGGGGGCCTACGAGCAGTACTTC.

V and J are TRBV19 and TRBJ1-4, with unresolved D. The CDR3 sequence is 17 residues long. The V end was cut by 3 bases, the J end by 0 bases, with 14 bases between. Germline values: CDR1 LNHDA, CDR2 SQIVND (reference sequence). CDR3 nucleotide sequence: TGTGCCAGTAGTATGGTTTTGCAGGTTGCAACTAATGAAAAACTGTTTTTT. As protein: CASSMVLQVATNEKLFF.

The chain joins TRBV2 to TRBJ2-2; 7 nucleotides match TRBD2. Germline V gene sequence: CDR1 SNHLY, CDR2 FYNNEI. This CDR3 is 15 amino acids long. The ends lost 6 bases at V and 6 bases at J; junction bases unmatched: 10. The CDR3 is CASSWAGEIAGELFF. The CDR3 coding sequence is TGTGCCAGCAGCTGGGCGGGAGAGATCGCCGGGGAGCTGTTTTTT.